A single TCR beta chain is shown here with its context. Authors' data handling: Researchers report that nucleated cell counts were estimated from reference gene primer amplification. The table came from immunoSEQ multiplex PCR; TCRdb's copy has only in-frame clones and leaves some out. The DNA was the basis for D and trimming; V, J and clone size are from that table. The sample has about 26,000 clones, 90% seen once. The CDR3 totals 11 residues. V lost 1 base, J lost 2 bases, and 3 bases lay in between. The germline CDR1 and CDR2 sequences are SQVTM and ANQGSEA. This sample stems from a study of blood T cell repertoires in COVID-19. As for the study in general: From the United States, Italy and Spain came samples of acute and convalescent COVID-19. In each case, the material was cDNA or gDNA derived from T cells, B-cell-depleted T cells, or PBMCs.

The TCR originated in a man between 65 and 85 years old with acute or convalescent COVID-19. Specimen: peripheral blood. This chain links TRBV29-1 with TRBJ2-7; no firm D call. The CDR3 DNA is TGCAGCGTTGAAGTAGCCTACGAGCAGTACTTC. Translated, it gives CSVEVAYEQYF.